What follows are 21 T cell receptor beta chains derived from one specimen sequenced in a study of blood T cell repertoires in COVID-19. Only in-frame clones appear in the TCRdb table, and some are missing; sequencing was by immunoSEQ multiplex PCR. The sample consists of 250,000 or so clones, around 79% of them appearing once. The sequencing input was peripheral blood. The receptors stem from a woman aged 80 or over with acute or convalescent COVID-19.

In this sample, this clone turned up once. This chain connects TRBV5-1 to TRBJ2-5, with D perhaps TRBD2 (6 bases). V lost 4 bases to trimming and J lost 1 base, with 14 bases between them. CDR1 SGHRS and CDR2 YFSETQ come from the germline V gene. The CDR3 has 15 amino acids. The CDR3 region is CASSPDGRAQETQYF. The CDR3 DNA reads TGCGCCAGCAGCCCGGACGGGAGAGCCCAAGAGACCCAGTACTTC. Full variable domain (outside the CDR3, taken from reference TRBV5-1 and TRBJ2-5): KAGVTQTPRYLIKTRGQQVTLSCSPISGHRSVSWYQQTPGQGLQFLFEYFSETQRNKGNFPGRFSGRQFSNSRSEMNVSTLELGDSALYLCASSPDGRAQETQYFGPGTRLLVL.

This clone was observed a handful of times. V gene TRBV11-2 combines with J gene TRBJ1-1; TRBD1 aligns across 9 bases. Germline-derived CDR1 and CDR2 are SGHAT and FQNNGV. This CDR3 is built from 16 residues. V was clipped by 1 base and J by 5 bases; unmatched bases: 8. The CDR3 spells CASSLAYRGRGTEAFF. The DNA for the CDR3 is TGTGCCAGCAGCTTAGCTTACAGGGGGCGCGGAACTGAAGCTTTCTTT. Using reference TRBV11-2 and TRBJ1-1 for the parts outside the CDR3, the full variable domain is EAGVAQSPRYKIIEKRQSVAFWCNPISGHATLYWYQQILGQGPKLLIQFQNNGVVDDSQLPKDRFSAERLKGVDSTLKIQPAKLEDSAVYLCASSLAYRGRGTEAFFGQGTRLTVV.

The gene calls are TRBV18 and TRBJ2-7, with TRBD1 identical over 9 bases. Trimming at V came to 3 bases and at J to 3 bases, leaving 3 bases not matched to a gene. The CDR3 length is 14 residues. The V gene's germline CDR1 is KGHSH and CDR2 LQKENI. The CDR3 loop is CASSPRQGVYEQYF. The CDR3 DNA sequence: TGTGCCAGCTCACCGCGACAGGGGGTCTACGAGCAGTACTTC.

This sequence joins TRBV19 and TRBJ2-3; D possibly corresponds to TRBD1 (5 bases). Looked up from germline, CDR1 is LNHDA and CDR2 is SQIVND (reference sequence). V dropped 6 bases and J dropped 2 bases, with 15 bases sitting between them. The CDR3 contains 15 residues. The CDR3 DNA sequence: TGTGCCAGTAGCCTTGACAGAGTCTTCACAGATACGCAGTATTTT. Encoded protein: CASSLDRVFTDTQYF.

The chain recombines TRBV18 with TRBJ2-1; D is possibly TRBD1 (5 bases). The CDR3 is 16 residues long. V lost 0 bases and J lost 0, with 9 bases in between. Germline assignment: CDR1 KGHSH and CDR2 LQKENI. The CDR3 is CASSPPLRGSYNEQFF. DNA of the CDR3: TGTGCCAGCTCACCACCTCTAAGGGGCTCCTACAATGAGCAGTTCTTC.

V gene TRBV6-5 combines with J gene TRBJ2-1; tentative D call: TRBD2 (6 bases). V lost 8 bases to trimming and J lost 3 bases, with 14 bases between them. The CDR3 loop spans 14 amino acids. Germline assignment: CDR1 MNHEY and CDR2 SVGAGI. The CDR3 is CASVFTEGYNEQFF. CDR3 DNA: TGTGCCAGCGTGTTCACGGAGGGCTACAATGAGCAGTTCTTC.

This clone has a single count. V is TRBV24-1 and J is TRBJ2-5, with TRBD1 matching 8 bases. Germline V lookup: CDR1 KGHDR, CDR2 SFDVKD. The CDR3 runs to 16 residues. V shed 3 bases and J 0 bases; nucleotides not matched to a gene: 5. In DNA form, the CDR3 reads TGTGCCACCAGTGATGCCAGGGGGCCCGACCAAGAGACCCAGTACTTC. As protein: CATSDARGPDQETQYF.

The V gene is TRBV4-3, the J gene TRBJ1-1, with D unclear. V was shortened by 1 base and J by 10 bases, with 7 bases between the two germline ends. The CDR3 sequence is 11 residues long. CDR1 is LGHNA and CDR2 is YSLEER in the germline V gene. The CDR3 region has the DNA TGCGCCAGCAGCCAAGGTGGCTCAGCTTTCTTT. This translates into CASSQGGSAFF.

V is TRBV5-1 and J is TRBJ2-1, with 8 bases fitting TRBD2. CDR1 is SGHRS, CDR2 YFSETQ, per germline. This CDR3 is 14 amino acids long. V lost 7 bases to trimming and J lost 8 bases; unmatched junction nucleotides: 11. The CDR3 protein is CASAKQLAVDEQFF. Here the CDR3 DNA reads TGCGCCAGCGCTAAACAACTAGCGGTTGATGAGCAGTTCTTC.

This clone was recorded once. V is TRBV5-4 and J is TRBJ2-4, with 12 bases lining up with TRBD2. The CDR3 runs 18 residues. Losses at the gene ends were 3 bases for V and 1 base for J; bases not matched to a gene: 8. Germline V gene sequence: CDR1 SGHNT, CDR2 YYREEE (reference sequence). The CDR3 loop is CASSSPPGTSGAKNIQYF. The CDR3 DNA reads as TGTGCCAGCAGCTCCCCCCCCGGGACTAGCGGGGCCAAAAACATTCAGTACTTC.

There are a few counts of this clone. Additional DNA sequences in this sample encode the identical CDR3. The chain is built from TRBV3-1 (or the pseudogene TRBV3-2) and TRBJ1-1, with D hard to call. CDR1 LGHDT and CDR2 YNNKEL come from the germline V gene (reference sequence). The V and J ends lost 4 bases and 4 bases respectively, with 7 bases between them. The CDR3 length is 12 residues. The CDR3 region is CASSRSGTEAFF. As DNA, the CDR3 is TGTGCCAGCAGCCGCTCCGGCACTGAAGCTTTCTTT.

The J gene is TRBJ2-4, the V gene TRBV6-6; a possible D gene is TRBD1 (6 bases). The V and J ends lost 3 bases and 7 bases respectively, with 10 bases between them. Germline V gives CDR1 MNHNY, CDR2 SVGAGI (reference sequence). The CDR3 has 13 amino acids. CDR3 region: CASSYPGVNIQYF. In DNA form, the CDR3 reads TGTGCCAGCAGTTATCCAGGGGTGAACATTCAGTACTTC.

The chain couples TRBV12-3 or TRBV12-4 to TRBJ2-7; 8 bases agree with TRBD2. The ends lost 5 bases at V and 6 bases at J; junction bases unmatched: 6. The CDR3 has 13 amino acids. The CDR3 region has the DNA TGTGCCAGCAGTCGCGGGACTAGTGGCGAGCAGTACTTC. Translation: CASSRGTSGEQYF.

The chain carries TRBV6-5 and TRBJ1-2, with D perhaps TRBD1 (5 bases). The CDR3 extends over 14 amino acids. Trimming removed 4 bases at V and 7 bases at J, with 16 bases between. Germline CDR1 and CDR2: MNHEY and SVGAGI. This chain's CDR3 is CASSFRARGGGYTF. CDR3 in DNA: TGTGCCAGCAGTTTCAGGGCGCGGGGTGGTGGCTACACCTTC.

The genes are TRBV13 and TRBJ1-2; 8 bases are a match to TRBD1. The V segment lost 4 bases and the J segment 4 bases; nucleotides outside the gene matches: 5. CDR3 length: 14 residues. CDR1 and CDR2 from the germline V gene are PRHDT and FYEKMQ (reference sequence). CDR3 region: CASSSGGSGYGYTF. The CDR3 DNA reads as TGTGCCAGCAGCTCAGGGGGCTCTGGCTATGGCTACACCTTC.

CDR3 bases: TGTGCCTGGAGTGTAGGGGCCCCAGATACGCAGTATTTT. Its translation is CAWSVGAPDTQYF. The chain recombines TRBV30 with TRBJ2-3, with D possibly TRBD1 on 5 matching bases. Germline V CDR1 and CDR2: GTSNPN, SVGIG (reference sequence). There are 13 residues in the CDR3. With 0 bases removed from V and 4 bases from J, the gap between germline ends came to 8 bases.

This clone was counted at least ten times. The genes are TRBV3-1 (or the pseudogene TRBV3-2) and TRBJ2-5; 8 nucleotides agree with TRBD2. Germline V gene lookup returns CDR1 LGHDT and CDR2 YNNKEL (reference sequence). The CDR3 has 16 residues. V dropped 4 bases and J dropped 1; count of bases not matched to a gene: 8. The CDR3 nucleotides are TGTGCCAGCAGCCGCTGGAGCGGGGGACGCCAAGAGACCCAGTACTTC. This sequence encodes CASSRWSGGRQETQYF.

The chain is built from TRBV6-1 and TRBJ1-3; possible D gene TRBD1, 6 bases. This CDR3 has 15 residues. The V end lost 3 bases, the J end lost 4 bases, and 13 bases lay between the germline ends. From germline, CDR1 is MNHNS and CDR2 SASEGT. CDR3 in amino acids: CASSEGPGTGNTIYF. CDR3 nucleotides: TGTGCCAGCAGTGAGGGGCCAGGGACAGGAAACACCATATATTTT.

This chain uses TRBV5-4 with TRBJ1-1, with 7 bases fitting TRBD1. There are 14 residues in the CDR3. J gave up 3 bases and V 4 bases, and 6 bases lay outside the gene matches. Looked up from germline, CDR1 is SGHNT and CDR2 is YYREEE (reference sequence). Here the CDR3 reads CASSQRQGYTEAFF. CDR3 DNA sequence: TGTGCCAGCAGCCAACGACAGGGTTACACTGAAGCTTTCTTT.

The chain joins TRBV15 to TRBJ2-5; TRBD2 matches 10 bases. Germline assignment: CDR1 LNHNV and CDR2 YYDKDF (reference sequence). V shed 3 bases and J 3 bases; nucleotides not matched to a gene: 4. This CDR3 contains 15 residues. As DNA, the CDR3 is TGTGCCACCAGCAGGGATAGCGGGGGGAAAGAGACCCAGTACTTC. This encodes CATSRDSGGKETQYF.

The J gene is TRBJ2-2, the V gene TRBV9; tentative D call: TRBD2 (6 bases). This CDR3 region has 14 residues. CDR1 is SGDLS and CDR2 is YYNGEE in the germline V gene. V shed 0 bases and J shed 6 bases, with 9 bases lying between them. The CDR3 DNA reads as TGTGCCAGCAGCGTAGCGGGAGTGGCCGGGGAGCTGTTTTTT. Translation gives CASSVAGVAGELFF.